This T cell receptor (beta chain) derives from a study of regulatory T cells in long-lasting Graves disease. HTBI primers from iRepertoire and Arm-PCR of CDR3 regions yielded the TCR beta libraries. TCRdb ran MiXCR on the multiplex PCR reads and lists one entry per CDR3 protein. Of 500,000 or so distinct CDR3 sequences in the sample, 15% to 20% were seen once. This CDR3 comprises 15 residues. Germline V CDR1 and CDR2: LGHNA, YNFKEQ. V was pared by 5 bases and J by 0 bases, with 11 bases between. Stated time point: newly diagnosed GD, antithyroid drugs for less than 3 months. RNA from PBMCs was the source of the TCR library. Guidelines of the American Thyroid Association were used to diagnose Graves' disease. This clonotype occurred many times. In addition, the sample was reused for a study of T cells in Graves' hyperthyroidism and ophthalmopathy. That publication notes: Those with hyperthyroidism were 18 to 65 years old, newly diagnosed, and ill for under 2 months.

The receptor's source is a woman between 40 and 65 years old with Graves disease. This sequence joins TRBV4-2 and TRBJ2-1; D gene ambiguous. This specimen consisted of peripheral blood mononuclear cells (PBMCs), obtained at new diagnosis, from a patient treated with antithyroid drugs. This chain's CDR3 is CASSVRYPSYNEQFF. The CDR3 DNA reads TGTGCCAGCAGCGTGCGATACCCCTCCTACAATGAGCAGTTCTTC.